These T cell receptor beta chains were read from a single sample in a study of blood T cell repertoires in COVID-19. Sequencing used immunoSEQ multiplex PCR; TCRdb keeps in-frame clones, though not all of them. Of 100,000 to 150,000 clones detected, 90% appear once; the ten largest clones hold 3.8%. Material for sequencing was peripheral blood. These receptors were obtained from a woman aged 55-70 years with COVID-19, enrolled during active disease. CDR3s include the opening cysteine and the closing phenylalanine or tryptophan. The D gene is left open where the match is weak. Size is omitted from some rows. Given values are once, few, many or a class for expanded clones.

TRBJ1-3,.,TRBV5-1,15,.,CASSLRQVPGNTIYF,TGCGCCAGCAGCTTGCGGCAGGTCCCCGGAAACACCATATATTTT
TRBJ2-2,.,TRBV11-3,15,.,CASSRTGSNTGELFF,TGTGCCAGCAGCCGAACAGGATCGAACACCGGGGAGCTGTTTTTT
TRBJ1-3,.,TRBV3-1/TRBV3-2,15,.,CASSPSGASGNTIYF,TGTGCCAGCAGCCCTTCAGGGGCCTCTGGAAACACCATATATTTT
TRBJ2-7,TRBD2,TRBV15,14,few,CATSQGLDKHEQYF,TGTGCCACCAGCCAGGGACTAGACAAACACGAGCAGTACTTC
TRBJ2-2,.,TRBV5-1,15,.,CASSLLGANTGELFF,TGCGCCAGCAGCTTGTTAGGGGCGAACACCGGGGAGCTGTTTTTT
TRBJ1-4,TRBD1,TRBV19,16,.,CASSPKTGQGDEKLFF,TGTGCCAGTAGTCCGAAAACGGGACAGGGAGATGAAAAACTGTTTTTT
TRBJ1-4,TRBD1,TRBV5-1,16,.,CASSLASQGANEKLFF,TGCGCCAGCAGCTTGGCTTCTCAGGGGGCTAATGAAAAACTGTTTTTT
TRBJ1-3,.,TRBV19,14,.,CASSIASSGNTIYF,TGTGCCAGTAGTATAGCGAGCTCTGGAAACACCATATATTTT
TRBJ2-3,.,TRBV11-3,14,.,CASSYDRYTDTQYF,TGTGCCAGCAGCTACGACAGATACACAGATACGCAGTATTTT
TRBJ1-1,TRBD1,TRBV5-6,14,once,CASSKNRQGTEAFF,TGTGCCAGCAGCAAAAATCGACAGGGGACTGAAGCTTTCTTT
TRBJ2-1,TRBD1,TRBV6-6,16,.,CASSYSGDRVGNEQFF,TGTGCCAGCAGTTACTCGGGGGACAGGGTAGGCAATGAGCAGTTCTTC
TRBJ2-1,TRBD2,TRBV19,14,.,CASSGTTTYNEQFF,TGTGCCAGTAGTGGGACTACCACCTACAATGAGCAGTTCTTC
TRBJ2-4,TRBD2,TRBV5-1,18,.,CASSLDARREGDRNIQYF,TGCGCCAGCAGCTTGGATGCGCGCAGGGAGGGAGATCGAAACATTCAGTACTTC
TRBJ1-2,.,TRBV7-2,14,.,CASSLAPSGYGYTF,TGTGCCAGCAGCTTAGCCCCCTCAGGGTACGGCTACACCTTC
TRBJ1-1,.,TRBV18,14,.,CASSPANLNTEAFF,TGTGCCAGCTCACCAGCCAACTTGAACACTGAAGCTTTCTTT
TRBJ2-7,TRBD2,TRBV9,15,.,CASSVDLAGPYEQYF,TGTGCCAGCAGCGTAGATCTAGCGGGGCCCTACGAGCAGTACTTC
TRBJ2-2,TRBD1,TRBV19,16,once,CASNPGTGGVTGELFF,TGTGCCAGTAATCCCGGGACAGGGGGCGTTACCGGGGAGCTGTTTTTT
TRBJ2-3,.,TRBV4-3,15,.,CASSPTTSSTDTQYF,TGCGCCAGCAGCCCGACCACTTCTAGTACAGATACGCAGTATTTT
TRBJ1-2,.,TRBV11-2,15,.,CASSSQGLTNYGYTF,TGTGCCAGCAGCTCCCAGGGCTTGACTAACTATGGCTACACCTTC
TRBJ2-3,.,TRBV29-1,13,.,CSVVVISTDTQYF,TGCAGCGTTGTAGTGATTTCCACAGATACGCAGTATTTT
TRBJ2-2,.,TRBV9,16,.,CASSLQAGIGTGELFF,TGTGCCAGCAGCCTCCAGGCAGGGATTGGCACCGGGGAGCTGTTTTTT
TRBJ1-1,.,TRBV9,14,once,CASSRLGVNTEAFF,TGTGCCAGCAGCCGACTGGGAGTTAACACTGAAGCTTTCTTT
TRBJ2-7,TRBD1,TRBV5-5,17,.,CASSSSRQGRPGYEQYF,TGTGCCAGCAGCTCCTCCAGACAGGGGCGTCCTGGGTACGAGCAGTACTTC
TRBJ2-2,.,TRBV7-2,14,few,CASSFRVDTGELFF,TGTGCCAGCAGCTTCCGAGTAGACACCGGGGAGCTGTTTTTT
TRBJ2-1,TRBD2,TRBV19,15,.,CASSMLAGGYNEQFF,TGTGCCAGTAGTATGCTAGCGGGGGGGTACAATGAGCAGTTCTTC
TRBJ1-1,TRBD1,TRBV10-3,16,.,CAISVGQGLMNTEAFF,TGTGCCATCAGTGTCGGACAGGGCCTCATGAACACTGAAGCTTTCTTT
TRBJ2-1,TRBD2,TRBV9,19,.,CASSVRLAGATSSYNEQFF,TGTGCCAGCAGCGTCCGACTAGCGGGGGCCACAAGCTCCTACAATGAGCAGTTCTTC
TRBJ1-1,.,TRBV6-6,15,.,CASSRPLTENTEAFF,TGTGCCAGCAGCCGCCCCTTAACAGAAAACACTGAAGCTTTCTTT
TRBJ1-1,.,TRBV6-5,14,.,CASRLSALNTEAFF,TGTGCCAGCAGATTAAGCGCGTTGAACACTGAAGCTTTCTTT
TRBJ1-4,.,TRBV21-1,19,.,CASSKEVGGGEATNEKLFF,TGTGCCAGCAGCAAAGAAGTGGGTGGGGGGGAAGCAACTAATGAAAAACTGTTTTTT
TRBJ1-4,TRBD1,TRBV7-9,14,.,CASSPTGANEKLFF,TGTGCCAGCAGCCCGACAGGGGCTAATGAAAAACTGTTTTTT
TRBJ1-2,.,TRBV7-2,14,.,CASSLQDGNYGYTF,TGTGCCAGCAGCTTACAGGATGGGAACTATGGCTACACCTTC
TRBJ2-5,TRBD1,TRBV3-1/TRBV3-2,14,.,CASSQTGVQETQYF,TGTGCCAGCAGCCAAACAGGGGTTCAAGAGACCCAGTACTTC
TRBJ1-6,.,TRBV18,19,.,CASSPRATGSSSYNSPLHF,TGTGCCAGCTCACCACGGGCTACAGGCTCGAGCTCCTATAATTCACCCCTCCACTTT
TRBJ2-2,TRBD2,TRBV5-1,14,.,CASSSREDTGELFF,TGCGCCAGCAGCTCCCGGGAGGACACCGGGGAGCTGTTTTTT
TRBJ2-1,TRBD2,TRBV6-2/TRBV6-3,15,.,CASSPLAGGRFEQFF,TGTGCCAGCAGTCCCTTAGCGGGGGGGCGTTTTGAGCAGTTCTTC
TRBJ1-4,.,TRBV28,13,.,CASSLSSTEKLFF,TGTGCCAGCAGTTTGTCTTCGACAGAAAAACTGTTTTTT
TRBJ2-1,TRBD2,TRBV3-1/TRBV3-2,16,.,CASSQETQRGWGEQFF,TGTGCCAGCAGCCAAGAAACCCAGCGGGGATGGGGTGAGCAGTTCTTC
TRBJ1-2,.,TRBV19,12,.,CASSITGDGYTF,TGTGCCAGTAGTATCACCGGGGATGGCTACACCTTC
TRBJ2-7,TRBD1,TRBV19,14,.,CASSGRGQGHEQYF,TGTGCCAGTAGTGGGAGAGGACAGGGCCACGAGCAGTACTTC
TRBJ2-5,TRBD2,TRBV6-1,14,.,CASSEGGGQETQYF,TGTGCCAGCAGTGAAGGCGGGGGTCAAGAGACCCAGTACTTC
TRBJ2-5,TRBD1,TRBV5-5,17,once,CASSLGTGTATKETQYF,TGTGCCAGCAGCTTGGGGACGGGGACAGCAACGAAAGAGACCCAGTACTTC
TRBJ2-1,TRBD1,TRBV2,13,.,CASQRTGINEQFF,TGTGCCAGCCAGCGGACAGGAATCAATGAGCAGTTCTTC
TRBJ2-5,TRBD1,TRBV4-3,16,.,CASSQDLVRGLETQYF,TGCGCCAGCAGCCAAGATTTGGTCAGGGGGCTGGAGACCCAGTACTTC